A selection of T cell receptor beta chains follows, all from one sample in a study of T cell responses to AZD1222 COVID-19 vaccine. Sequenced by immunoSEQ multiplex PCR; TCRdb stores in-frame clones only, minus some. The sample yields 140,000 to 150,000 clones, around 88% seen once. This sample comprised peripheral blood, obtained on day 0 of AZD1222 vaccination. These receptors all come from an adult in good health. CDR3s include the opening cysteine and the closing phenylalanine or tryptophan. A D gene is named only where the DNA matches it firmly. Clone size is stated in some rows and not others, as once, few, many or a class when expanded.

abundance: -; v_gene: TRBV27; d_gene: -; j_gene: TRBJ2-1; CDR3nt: TGTGCCAGCAGGAGCGGGTCAGGTGAGACCTACAATGAGCAGTTCTTC; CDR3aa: CASRSGSGETYNEQFF
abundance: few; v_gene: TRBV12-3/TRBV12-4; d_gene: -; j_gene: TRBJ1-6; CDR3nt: TGTGCCAGCACCCTCAGCAGGGGAGCACCCCTCCACTTT; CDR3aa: CASTLSRGAPLHF
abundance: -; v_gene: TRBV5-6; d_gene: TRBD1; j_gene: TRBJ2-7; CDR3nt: TGTGCCAGCACCATCAGACAGGGTGGAGAGCAGTACTTC; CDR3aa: CASTIRQGGEQYF
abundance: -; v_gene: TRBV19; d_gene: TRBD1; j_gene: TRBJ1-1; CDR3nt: TGTGCCAGTAGTCGACAGGGCTTCACTGAAGCTTTCTTT; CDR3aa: CASSRQGFTEAFF
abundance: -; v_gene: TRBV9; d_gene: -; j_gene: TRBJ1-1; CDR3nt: TGTGCCAGCAGCGAGGGGGACCTACTCAGGACTGAAGCTTTCTTT; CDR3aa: CASSEGDLLRTEAFF
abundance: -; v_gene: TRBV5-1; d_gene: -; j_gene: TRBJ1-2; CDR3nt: TGCGCCAGCAGCTTGGGGAGTGGGGGTGACTATGGCTACACCTTC; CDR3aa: CASSLGSGGDYGYTF
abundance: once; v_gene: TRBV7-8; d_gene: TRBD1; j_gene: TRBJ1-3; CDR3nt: TGTGCCAGCAGCTTAGCAGGGACAGGAGCTGGAAACACCATATATTTT; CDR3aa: CASSLAGTGAGNTIYF
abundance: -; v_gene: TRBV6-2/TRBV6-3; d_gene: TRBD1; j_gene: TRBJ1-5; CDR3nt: TGTGCCAGCAGTGGCAGGGGGTCCGGTCAGCCCCAGCATTTT; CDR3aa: CASSGRGSGQPQHF
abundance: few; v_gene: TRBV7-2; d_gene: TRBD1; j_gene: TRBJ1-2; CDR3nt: TGTGCCAGCACGACAGGGATCGGCTATGGCTACACCTTC; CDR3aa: CASTTGIGYGYTF
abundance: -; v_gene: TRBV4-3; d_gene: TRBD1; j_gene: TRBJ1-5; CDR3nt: TGCGCCAGCAGCCAAGGGGCCCCGGGACAGAGGTACAATCAGCCCCAGCATTTT; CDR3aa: CASSQGAPGQRYNQPQHF
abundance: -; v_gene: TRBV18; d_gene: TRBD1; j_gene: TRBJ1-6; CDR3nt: TGTGCCAGCTCACCGGCGGGGACAGGGGATTCACCCCTCCACTTT; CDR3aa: CASSPAGTGDSPLHF
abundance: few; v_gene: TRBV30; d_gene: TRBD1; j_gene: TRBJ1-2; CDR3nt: TGTGCACCGGGGACAGGGGAAGATGGCTACACCTTC; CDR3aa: CAPGTGEDGYTF
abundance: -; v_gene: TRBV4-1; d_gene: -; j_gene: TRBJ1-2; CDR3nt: TGCGCCAGCAGCCAAGAGATTCGGCTGGACAACTATGGCTACACCTTC; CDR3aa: CASSQEIRLDNYGYTF
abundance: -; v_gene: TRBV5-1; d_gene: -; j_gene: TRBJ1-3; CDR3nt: TGCGCCAGCAGCACCGGAAACACCATATATTTT; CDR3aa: CASSTGNTIYF
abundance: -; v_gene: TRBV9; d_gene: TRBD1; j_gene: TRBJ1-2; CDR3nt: TGTGCCAGCGGATCGGGACAGCTCCGAGGCTACACCTTC; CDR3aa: CASGSGQLRGYTF
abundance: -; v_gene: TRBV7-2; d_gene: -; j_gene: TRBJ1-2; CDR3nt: TGTGCCAGCAGCCCCGATCTCAAGGGAGGCTACACCTTC; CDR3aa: CASSPDLKGGYTF
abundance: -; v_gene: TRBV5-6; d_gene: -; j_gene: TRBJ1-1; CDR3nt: TGTGCCAGCAGCTCCCCCTCCGGACGGAAAGAAGCTTTCTTT; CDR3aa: CASSSPSGRKEAFF
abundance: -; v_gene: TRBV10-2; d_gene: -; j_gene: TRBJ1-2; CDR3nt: TGCGCCAGCAGTGAGGGCGGGGGAGGCTATGGCTACACCTTC; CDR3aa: CASSEGGGGYGYTF
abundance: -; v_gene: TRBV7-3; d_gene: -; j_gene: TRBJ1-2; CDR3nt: TGTGCCAGCAGCTTAAGCTCGCAGGGTCCGCTCGGGAATGGCTACACCTTC; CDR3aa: CASSLSSQGPLGNGYTF
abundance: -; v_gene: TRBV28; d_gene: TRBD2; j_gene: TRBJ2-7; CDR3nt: TGTGCCAGCAGTTTAGCGGCGGGGGTATACGAGCAGTACTTC; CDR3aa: CASSLAAGVYEQYF
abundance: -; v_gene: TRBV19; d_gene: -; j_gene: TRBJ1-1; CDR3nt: TGTGCCAGTAGAGCTGTCGAGGGCATTTCGGCTGAAGCTTTCTTT; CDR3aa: CASRAVEGISAEAFF
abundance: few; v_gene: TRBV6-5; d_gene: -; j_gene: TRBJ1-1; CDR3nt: TGTGCCAGCACTGGAGGGGATGGTTTCACTGAAGCTTTCTTT; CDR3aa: CASTGGDGFTEAFF
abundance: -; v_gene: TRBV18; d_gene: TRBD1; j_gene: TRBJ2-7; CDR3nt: TGTGCCAGCTCACCCCGACAGGGGACCTACGAGCAGTACTTC; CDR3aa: CASSPRQGTYEQYF
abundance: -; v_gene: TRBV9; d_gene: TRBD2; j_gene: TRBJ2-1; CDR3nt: TGTGCCAGCAGCGTCCGACTAGCGGGGTACAATGAGCAGTTCTTC; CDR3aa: CASSVRLAGYNEQFF
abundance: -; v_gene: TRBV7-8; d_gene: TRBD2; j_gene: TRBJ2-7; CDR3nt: TGTGCCAGCAGCGTTAGCGGGGGGGCCTACGAGCAGTACTTC; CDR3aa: CASSVSGGAYEQYF
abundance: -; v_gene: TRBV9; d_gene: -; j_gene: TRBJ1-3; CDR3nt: TGTGCCAGCAGCGTAGGTGGAAACACCATATATTTT; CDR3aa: CASSVGGNTIYF
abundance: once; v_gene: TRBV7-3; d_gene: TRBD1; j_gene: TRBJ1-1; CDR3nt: TGTGCCAGCAGCCCGAGACAGGGCGGGACTGAAGCTTTCTTT; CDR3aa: CASSPRQGGTEAFF
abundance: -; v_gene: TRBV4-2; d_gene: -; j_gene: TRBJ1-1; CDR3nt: TGTGCCAGCAGCCAAGATCGGAGGTCCGGAGGGGACACTGAAGCTTTCTTT; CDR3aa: CASSQDRRSGGDTEAFF
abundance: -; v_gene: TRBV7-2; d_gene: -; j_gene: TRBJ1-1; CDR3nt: TGTGCCAGCAGCTCGGGAGGGGGGATAAGCACTGAAGCTTTCTTT; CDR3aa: CASSSGGGISTEAFF
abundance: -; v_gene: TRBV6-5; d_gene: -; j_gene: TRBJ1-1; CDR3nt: TGTGCCAGCAGTTGGACCCATCAACGGGGGAACACTGAAGCTTTCTTT; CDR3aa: CASSWTHQRGNTEAFF
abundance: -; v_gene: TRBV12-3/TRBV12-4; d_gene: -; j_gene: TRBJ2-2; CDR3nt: TGTGCCAGCAGCCCGAGCCAGGGCGGGGAGCTGTTTTTT; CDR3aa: CASSPSQGGELFF
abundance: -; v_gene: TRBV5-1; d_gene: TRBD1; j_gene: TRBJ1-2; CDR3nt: TGCGCCAGCAGCTCGGGACAGGTCCGGACCGTTGGCTACACCTTC; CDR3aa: CASSSGQVRTVGYTF
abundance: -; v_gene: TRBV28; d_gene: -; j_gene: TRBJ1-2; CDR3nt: TGTGCCAGCAGTTCCCCGGGGGGACCCGCTAACTATGGCTACACCTTC; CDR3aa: CASSSPGGPANYGYTF
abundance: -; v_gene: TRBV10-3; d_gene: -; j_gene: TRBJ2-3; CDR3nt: TGTGCCATCAGTGACTCGCCGGGACACTTCAACTCAGATACGCAGTATTTT; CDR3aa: CAISDSPGHFNSDTQYF
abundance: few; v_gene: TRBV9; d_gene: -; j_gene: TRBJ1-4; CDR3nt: TGTGCCAGCAGTCCCGGGGGGCGCCGGGATGAAAAACTGTTTTTT; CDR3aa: CASSPGGRRDEKLFF
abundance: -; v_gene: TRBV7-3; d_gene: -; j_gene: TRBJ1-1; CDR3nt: TGTGCCAGCAGCGCCGGGCGGGGAACTGAAGCTTTCTTT; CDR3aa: CASSAGRGTEAFF
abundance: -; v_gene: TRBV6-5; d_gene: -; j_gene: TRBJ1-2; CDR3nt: TGTGCCAGCAGTTATACTGGGGCGGGGGATGGCTACACCTTC; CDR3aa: CASSYTGAGDGYTF
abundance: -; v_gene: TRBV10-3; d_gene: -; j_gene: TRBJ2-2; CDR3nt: TGTGCCATCAGAGACGGGGACGGATCGAACACCGGGGAGCTGTTTTTT; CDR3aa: CAIRDGDGSNTGELFF
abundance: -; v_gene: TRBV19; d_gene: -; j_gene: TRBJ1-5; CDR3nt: TGTGCCAGTACGCTTTGGCCAGTCAATCAGCCCCAGCATTTT; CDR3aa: CASTLWPVNQPQHF
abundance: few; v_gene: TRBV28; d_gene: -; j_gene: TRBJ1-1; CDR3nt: TGTGCCAGCAGGATCATGACGGGGGGCGCGGGAAGCACTGAAGCTTTCTTT; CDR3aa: CASRIMTGGAGSTEAFF
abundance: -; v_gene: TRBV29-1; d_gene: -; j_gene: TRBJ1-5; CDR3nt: TGCAGCGTTGCCGCGGGGCCTAGCGGCAATCAGCCCCAGCATTTT; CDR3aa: CSVAAGPSGNQPQHF
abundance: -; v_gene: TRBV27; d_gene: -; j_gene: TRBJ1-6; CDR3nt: TGTGCCAGCAGACGGACAGTGAATAATTCACCCCTCCACTTT; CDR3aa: CASRRTVNNSPLHF
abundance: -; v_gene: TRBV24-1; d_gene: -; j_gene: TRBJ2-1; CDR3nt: TGTGCCACCAGTGAAAAGCGGAACTCCTACAATGAGCAGTTCTTC; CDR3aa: CATSEKRNSYNEQFF
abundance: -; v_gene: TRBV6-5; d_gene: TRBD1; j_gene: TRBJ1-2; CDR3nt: TGTGCCAGCGGACAGGGTCGTCTAAACTATGGCTACACCTTC; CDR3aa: CASGQGRLNYGYTF
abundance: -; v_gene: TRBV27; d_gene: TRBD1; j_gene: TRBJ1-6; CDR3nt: TGTGCCAGCAGTATCCTTACAGGGGCCGTGAGGAATTCACCCCTCCACTTT; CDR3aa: CASSILTGAVRNSPLHF
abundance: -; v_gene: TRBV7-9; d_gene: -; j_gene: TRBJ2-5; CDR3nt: TGTGCCAGCAGACCACTAGGGGGGGGAAGAGAGACCCAGTACTTC; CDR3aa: CASRPLGGGRETQYF
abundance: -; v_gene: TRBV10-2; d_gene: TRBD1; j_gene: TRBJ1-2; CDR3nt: TGCGCCAGTCAGGGCGCCGAGACAGGGGGCAACGGCTACACCTTC; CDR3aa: CASQGAETGGNGYTF
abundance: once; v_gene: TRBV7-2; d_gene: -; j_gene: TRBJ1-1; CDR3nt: TGTGCCAGCAGCTCCGAAGGGCGCCTTGGCACTGAAGCTTTCTTT; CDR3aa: CASSSEGRLGTEAFF
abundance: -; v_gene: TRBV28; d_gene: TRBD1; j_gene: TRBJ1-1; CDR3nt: TGTGCCAGCAGTTTCTCCGGGACAGCCACTGAAGCTTTCTTT; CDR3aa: CASSFSGTATEAFF